This entry features one T cell receptor beta chain sequence. The antigen it recognizes is unknown. No clone much larger than this one lies a single base away; base qualities are absent. Collaborating institutions collected whole blood in K2EDTA tubes following their own protocols. For TCRbeta analysis, collaborators shipped samples in one of three forms: frozen whole blood, isolated PBMCs, or DNA extracted from either of those sample types. The immunoSEQ Assay, a bias-controlled multiplex PCR, was used to amplify TCRbeta CDR3 regions from genomic DNA. From the authors' description of their analysis: Nucleated cell counts per sample were estimated from amplification of reference gene primers within the assay. Sequence reads were collapsed and filtered to measure the absolute abundance of every unique TCRbeta CDR3 rearrangement. Productive Simpson clonality was computed per sample as the square root of Simpson's diversity index over productive rearrangements. TCRdb took over this immuneACCESS table, retaining in-frame rearrangements with V and J assigned. Such tables are incomplete; in checked studies, under half of the missing clones stem from an unresolved V gene, and the remainder is unexplained. V, J and clone size were drawn from that table, and D and trimming were deduced from the DNA. This sample gives approximately 15,000 clones in total; approximately 80% of them show up just once. 20% to 25% of the sample belongs to the ten largest clones.

These data originate in a study of blood T cell repertoires in COVID-19 (TCRdb year 2020). Notes on the research overall: Samples from collaborators originated in the United States, Italy and Spain and spanned both the acute and convalescent phases of COVID-19. The material from the prospective study consisted of cDNA or gDNA derived from T cells, B-cell-depleted T cells, or PBMCs. The dataset comprised deeply sampled blood TCRbeta repertoires from subjects exposed to, actively infected with, or recovered from COVID-19. The repertoires were released in a freely available public database intended as a resource for research on the immune response to SARS-CoV-2. The samples were drawn from the first 160 participants of the ongoing ImmuneRACE study and from 1,254 subjects provided by 6 global collaborators. The sample metadata nearly always contained a de-identified subject ID, COVID-19 status, age in years and sex. HLA class I and class II types, where available, came from metadata supplied by the sample provider rather than from assay-based typing. Results and caveats for the whole study, not just this receptor: The quantity of clinical and demographic metadata differed by source and by participant and was supplied without curation.

The junction shows trimming of 4 bases on V and 0 bases on J, and the gene matches do not reach 5 bases of it. Taken from cysteine to phenylalanine, the CDR3 has 15 residues. Only CDR3 DNA remains: 45 bases, in frame from the first base. The germline V gene supplies CDR1 SGHVS and CDR2 FNYEAQ. The chain employs TRBV7-6 and TRBJ2-7; 8 of the junction bases match TRBD2. Source material: peripheral blood. This receptor was identified in a man between 60 and 75 years old with active or convalescent COVID-19. The nucleotide sequence is TGTGCCAGCAGCTCCGGAGGACTAGCCTCCTACGAGCAGTACTTC. Its coded protein is CASSSGGLASYEQYF.